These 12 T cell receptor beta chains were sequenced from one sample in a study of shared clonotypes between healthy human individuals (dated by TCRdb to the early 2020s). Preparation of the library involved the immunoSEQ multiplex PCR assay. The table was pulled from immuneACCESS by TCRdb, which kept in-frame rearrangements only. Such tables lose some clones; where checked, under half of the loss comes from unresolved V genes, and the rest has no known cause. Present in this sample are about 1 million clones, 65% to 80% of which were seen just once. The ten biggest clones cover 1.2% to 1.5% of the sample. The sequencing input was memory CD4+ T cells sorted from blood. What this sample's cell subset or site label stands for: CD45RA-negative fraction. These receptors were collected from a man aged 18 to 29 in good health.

Written as DNA, the CDR3 is TGTGCCAGCAGCGGTAGGGGGTTGGGGACAGGGGGCCTCGGGCAGTACTTC. This gives the protein CASSGRGLGTGGLGQYF. The gene calls are TRBV28 and TRBJ2-7; TRBD1 agrees at 12 bases. Germline V gene data show CDR1 as MDHEN and CDR2 as SYDVKM. This CDR3 region has 17 residues. V gave up 6 bases and J gave up 9 bases; unmatched junction bases: 18.

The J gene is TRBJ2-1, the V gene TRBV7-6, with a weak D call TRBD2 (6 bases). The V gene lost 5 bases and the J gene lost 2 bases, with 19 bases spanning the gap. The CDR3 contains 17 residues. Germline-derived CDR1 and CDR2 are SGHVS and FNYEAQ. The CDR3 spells CASSIRGGGTAYNEQFF. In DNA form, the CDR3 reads TGTGCCAGCAGCATTAGGGGTGGCGGGACGGCCTACAATGAGCAGTTCTTC.

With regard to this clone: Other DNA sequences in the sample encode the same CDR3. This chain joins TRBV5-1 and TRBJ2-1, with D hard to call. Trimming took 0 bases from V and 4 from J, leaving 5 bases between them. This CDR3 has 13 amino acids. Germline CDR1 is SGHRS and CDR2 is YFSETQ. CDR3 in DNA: TGCGCCAGCAGCTTGGGCCCTTACAATGAGCAGTTCTTC. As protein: CASSLGPYNEQFF.

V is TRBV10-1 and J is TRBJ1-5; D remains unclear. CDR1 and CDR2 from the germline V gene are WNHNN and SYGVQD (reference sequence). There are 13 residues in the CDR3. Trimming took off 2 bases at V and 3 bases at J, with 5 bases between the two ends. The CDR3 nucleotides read TGCGCCAGCAGTGAGAACACCAATCAGCCCCAGCATTTT. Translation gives CASSENTNQPQHF.

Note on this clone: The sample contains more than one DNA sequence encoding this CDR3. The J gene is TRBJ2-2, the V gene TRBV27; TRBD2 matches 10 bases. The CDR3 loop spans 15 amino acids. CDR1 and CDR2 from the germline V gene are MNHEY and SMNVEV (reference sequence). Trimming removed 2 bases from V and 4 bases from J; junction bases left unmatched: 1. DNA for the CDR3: TGTGCCAGCAGTTTAAGGACTAGCGGCACCGGGGAGCTGTTTTTT. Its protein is CASSLRTSGTGELFF.

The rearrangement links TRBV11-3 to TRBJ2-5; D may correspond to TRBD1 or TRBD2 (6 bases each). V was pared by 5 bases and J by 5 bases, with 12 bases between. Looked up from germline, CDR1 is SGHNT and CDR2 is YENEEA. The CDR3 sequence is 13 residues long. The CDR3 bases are TGTGCCAGCAGCAAAGGGGGGCTGGAGACCCAGTACTTC. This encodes CASSKGGLETQYF.

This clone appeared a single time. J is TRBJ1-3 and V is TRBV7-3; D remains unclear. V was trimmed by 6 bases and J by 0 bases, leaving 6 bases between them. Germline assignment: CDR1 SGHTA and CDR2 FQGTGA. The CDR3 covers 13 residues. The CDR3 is CASSSDSGNTIYF. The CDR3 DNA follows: TGTGCCAGCAGTTCGGACTCTGGAAACACCATATATTTT.

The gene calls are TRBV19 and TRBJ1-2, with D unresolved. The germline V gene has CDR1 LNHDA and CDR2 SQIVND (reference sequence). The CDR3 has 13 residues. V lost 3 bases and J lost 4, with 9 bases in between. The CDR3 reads CASSISSSYGYTF. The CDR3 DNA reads TGTGCCAGTAGTATTTCCAGTTCCTATGGCTACACCTTC.

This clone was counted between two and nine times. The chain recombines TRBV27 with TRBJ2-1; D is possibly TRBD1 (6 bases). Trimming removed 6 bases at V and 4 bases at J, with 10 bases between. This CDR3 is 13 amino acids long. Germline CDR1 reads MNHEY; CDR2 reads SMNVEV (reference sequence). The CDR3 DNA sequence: TGTGCCAGCAGAGATACAGGGTACAATGAGCAGTTCTTC. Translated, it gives CASRDTGYNEQFF.

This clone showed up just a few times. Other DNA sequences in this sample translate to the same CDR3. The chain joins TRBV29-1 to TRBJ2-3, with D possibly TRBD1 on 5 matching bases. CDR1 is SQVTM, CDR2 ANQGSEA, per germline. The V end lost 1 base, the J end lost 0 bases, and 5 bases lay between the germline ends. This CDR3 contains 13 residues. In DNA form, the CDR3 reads TGCAGCGTTGAAGGGGGCAGCACAGATACGCAGTATTTT. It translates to CSVEGGSTDTQYF.

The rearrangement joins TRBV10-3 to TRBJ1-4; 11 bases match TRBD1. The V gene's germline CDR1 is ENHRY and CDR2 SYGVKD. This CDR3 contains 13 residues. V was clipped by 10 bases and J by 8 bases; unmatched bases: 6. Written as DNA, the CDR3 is TGTGCCACCGGACAGGGGGCGGGAGAAAAACTGTTTTTT. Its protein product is CATGQGAGEKLFF.

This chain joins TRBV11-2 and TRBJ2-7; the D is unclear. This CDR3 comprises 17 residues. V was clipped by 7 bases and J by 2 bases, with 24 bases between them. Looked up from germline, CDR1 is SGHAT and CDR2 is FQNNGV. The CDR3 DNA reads TGTGCCAGCATCATCCACCTTGTGGGGAAAGTAACCTACGAGCAGTACTTC. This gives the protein CASIIHLVGKVTYEQYF.